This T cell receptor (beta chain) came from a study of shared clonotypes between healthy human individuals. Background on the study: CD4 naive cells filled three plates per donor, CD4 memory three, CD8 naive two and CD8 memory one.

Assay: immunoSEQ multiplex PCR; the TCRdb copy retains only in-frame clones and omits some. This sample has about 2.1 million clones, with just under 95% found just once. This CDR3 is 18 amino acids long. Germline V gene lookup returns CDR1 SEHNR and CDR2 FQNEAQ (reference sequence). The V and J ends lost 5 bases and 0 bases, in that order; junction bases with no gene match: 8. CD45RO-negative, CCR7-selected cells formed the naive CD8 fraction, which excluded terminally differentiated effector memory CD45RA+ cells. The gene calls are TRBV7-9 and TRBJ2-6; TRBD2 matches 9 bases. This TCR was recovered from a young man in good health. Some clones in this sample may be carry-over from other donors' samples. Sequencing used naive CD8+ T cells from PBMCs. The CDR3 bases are TGTGCCAGCAGCGTCTCTAGCGGGACCTCCTCTGGGGCCAACGTCCTGACTTTC. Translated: CASSVSSGTSSGANVLTF.